Following are 10 T cell receptor beta chains from one sample sequenced in a study of blood T cell repertoires in COVID-19. The protocol was immunoSEQ multiplex PCR, while the TCRdb copy is restricted to in-frame clones and leaves out a portion. The sample holds 150,000 or so clones, approximately 84% seen once. Sequencing was done on a sample of PBMCs or T cells enriched from blood (not recorded which). The receptor source for this set is a middle-aged woman with acute COVID-19.

The CDR3 protein is CASSVDRASTDTQYF. The CDR3 nucleotides are TGTGCCAGCAGCGTGGACAGGGCCAGCACAGATACGCAGTATTTT. V gene TRBV5-4 combines with J gene TRBJ2-3; 8 bases agree with TRBD1. CDR3 length equals 15 residues. The J segment lost 0 bases and the V segment lost 4 bases, leaving 4 bases of the junction unmatched. Germline V gene sequence: CDR1 SGHNT, CDR2 YYREEE (reference sequence).

This clone was observed a few times. This chain uses TRBV7-3 with TRBJ2-2, with TRBD2 identical over 10 bases. This CDR3 is built from 17 residues. The germline CDR1 and CDR2 sequences are SGHTA and FQGTGA. The J segment lost 6 bases and the V segment lost 5 bases, leaving 12 bases of the junction unmatched. CDR3 DNA sequence: TGTGCCAGCAGCCCCGGATCTAGCGGGAGTAACCCCGGGGAGCTGTTTTTT. It translates to CASSPGSSGSNPGELFF.

The chain recombines TRBV7-8 with TRBJ1-4; tentatively, D is TRBD1 (6 bases). V was pared by 11 bases and J by 7 bases, with 20 bases between. The germline V gene encodes CDR1 SGHVS and CDR2 FQNEAQ. CDR3 size: 14 residues. CDR3 protein: CACAETGRGEKLFF. CDR3 nucleotide sequence: TGTGCCTGCGCCGAAACAGGGAGGGGTGAAAAACTGTTTTTT.

This clone occurred a few times. The gene calls are TRBV7-9 and TRBJ1-2; D ambiguous. The CDR3 consists of 14 residues. Per germline, CDR1 SEHNR and CDR2 FQNEAQ (reference sequence). Trimming took 0 bases from V and 4 from J, leaving 9 bases between them. CDR3 loop: CASSLAEGPYGYTF. The CDR3 DNA reads TGTGCCAGCAGCTTAGCTGAGGGCCCCTATGGCTACACCTTC. Using reference TRBV7-9 and TRBJ1-2 for the parts outside the CDR3, the full variable domain is DTGVSQNPRHKITKRGQNVTFRCDPISEHNRLYWYRQTLGQGPEFLTYFQNEAQLEKSRLLSDRFSAERPKGSFSTLEIQRTEQGDSAMYLCASSLAEGPYGYTFGSGTRLTVV.

The chain carries TRBV4-1 and TRBJ2-2, with TRBD1 as a possible D gene (5 bases). The CDR3 contains 17 residues. V was clipped by 2 bases and J by 4 bases, with 17 bases between them. Germline CDR1 MGHRA, CDR2 YSYEKL. CDR3 region: CASSQLPQTATTGELFF. CDR3 sequence (DNA): TGCGCCAGCAGCCAATTGCCCCAGACAGCTACCACCGGGGAGCTGTTTTTT.

The J gene is TRBJ1-2, the V gene TRBV7-9; D is undetermined. V lost 5 bases to trimming and J lost 0 bases, with 16 bases between them. Germline V gene lookup returns CDR1 SEHNR and CDR2 FQNEAQ (reference sequence). CDR3 size: 16 residues. The DNA of the CDR3 is TGTGCCAGCAGCCTCGGAGGAGCAACAGCTAACTATGGCTACACCTTC. It encodes CASSLGGATANYGYTF.

V and J are TRBV7-9 and TRBJ2-1, with TRBD2 matching over 13 bases. Germline V gene sequence: CDR1 SEHNR, CDR2 FQNEAQ (reference sequence). J gave up 10 bases and V 1 base, and 4 bases lay outside the gene matches. CDR3 length: 15 amino acids. The CDR3 region is CASSLGLAGGREQFF. DNA of the CDR3: TGTGCCAGCAGCTTAGGACTAGCGGGAGGTCGGGAGCAGTTCTTC.

The count of this clone is one. This chain links TRBV9 with TRBJ1-1; TRBD1 aligns across 10 bases. The CDR3 loop spans 17 amino acids. Trimming took 2 bases from V and 2 from J; bases not matched to a gene: 9. In germline, CDR1 is SGDLS, CDR2 YYNGEE. This chain's CDR3 is CASSVGTGEPTNTEAFF. As DNA, the CDR3 is TGTGCCAGCAGCGTGGGGACAGGGGAACCCACTAACACTGAAGCTTTCTTT.

The chain employs TRBV27 and TRBJ2-3; 13 bases are a match to TRBD2. The CDR3 spans 16 residues. The J segment lost 2 bases and the V segment lost 4 bases, leaving 3 bases of the junction unmatched. Germline values: CDR1 MNHEY, CDR2 SMNVEV (reference sequence). The CDR3 region has the DNA TGTGCCAGCAGTTGGGGACTAGCGGGACCCACAGATACGCAGTATTTT. Its protein product is CASSWGLAGPTDTQYF.

This clone was detected once. The V call is TRBV2, the J call TRBJ1-4, with D unclear. The germline gives CDR1 SNHLY, CDR2 FYNNEI. The CDR3 has 14 residues. V was clipped by 4 bases and J by 7 bases, with 13 bases between them. The DNA for the CDR3 is TGTGCCAGCAGTGTAGGCGGGTTGGCTGAAAAACTGTTTTTT. Protein: CASSVGGLAEKLFF.